This T cell receptor beta chain was found in a study of blood T cell repertoires in COVID-19. Trimming at V came to 5 bases and at J to 6 bases, leaving 2 bases not matched to a gene. CDR1 and CDR2 from the germline V gene are SGHVS and FNYEAQ. The CDR3 loop spans 15 amino acids. This clone showed up just once. Method: immunoSEQ multiplex PCR; TCRdb's copy keeps in-frame clones and lacks some. The sample yields roughly 30,000 clones, around 83% seen once. This clonotype originated in a human donor in a cohort sampled during active COVID-19. Sequenced sample: peripheral blood. The rearrangement joins TRBV7-6 to TRBJ2-1; 15 bases line up with TRBD2. The CDR3 sequence: CASSRGLAGGNEQFF. CDR3 nucleotides: TGTGCCAGCAGCCGGGGACTAGCGGGGGGCAATGAGCAGTTCTTC.